These T cell receptor beta chains were read from a single sample in a study of OX40 agonist ivuxolimab in advanced cancers. TCRdb keeps only in-frame clones here, not all; method: immunoSEQ multiplex PCR. This table has roughly 70,000 clones, about nine tenths appearing once. Sequencing used CD4+ or CD8+ T cells sorted from blood, obtained in a trial of the OX40 agonist ivuxolimab. The receptors originated from an adult with an advanced solid tumor such as melanoma, head and neck, liver or kidney cancer. Both conserved end residues are part of each CDR3. Each record gives: D gene, clone size, J gene, V gene, CDR3 DNA, CDR3 protein. D genes are given only for firm matches. For some rows the clone size is stated as once, few or many, or as a class when expanded; others skip it.

>TRBD1|-|TRBJ2-5|TRBV5-4
TGTGCCAGCAGCTGGGACAGCGAAGAGACCCAGTACTTC
CASSWDSEETQYF
>TRBD1|-|TRBJ2-7|TRBV18
TGTGCCAGCTCACCACAGGGACAGCATTACGAGCAGTACTTC
CASSPQGQHYEQYF
>TRBD1|few|TRBJ1-1|TRBV18
TGTGCCAGCTCACGGGACAGCACTAACACTGAAGCTTTCTTT
CASSRDSTNTEAFF
>-|once|TRBJ1-2|TRBV14
TGTGCCAGCAGCCATGAGCCCAGCTCCTATGGCTACACCTTC
CASSHEPSSYGYTF
>-|-|TRBJ2-2|TRBV29-1
TGCAGCGTTAGGCAGGCCCCGAACACCGGGGAGCTGTTTTTT
CSVRQAPNTGELFF
>-|once|TRBJ1-1|TRBV7-6
TGTGCCAGCAGGGAGACCGACCTGGCGACTGAAGCTTTCTTT
CASRETDLATEAFF
>-|-|TRBJ2-6|TRBV14
TGTGCCAGTAAAAGGTCCGGGGCCAACGTCCTGACTTTC
CASKRSGANVLTF
>TRBD1|-|TRBJ1-5|TRBV5-1
TGCGCCAGCATCGACATCCGGGACAGGGGGCGCGTTAATCAGCCCCAGCATTTT
CASIDIRDRGRVNQPQHF
>TRBD1|-|TRBJ1-2|TRBV7-2
TGTGCCAGCAGCTCCAGATCCCGGGACAGGGGGTATGGCTACACCTTC
CASSSRSRDRGYGYTF
>TRBD2|-|TRBJ2-5|TRBV30
TGTGCCTGTCGGTCCAGACTAGCGGCCTCCCAGTCCCAGTACTTC
CACRSRLAASQSQYF
>-|-|TRBJ1-6|TRBV10-3
TGTGCCATCAGTGATGTCCATTCACCCCTCCACTTT
CAISDVHSPLHF
>-|-|TRBJ2-4|TRBV19
TGTGCCAGTAGTATAGAGTTGGGGGGAACAGATCTAGCCAAAAACATTCAGTACTTC
CASSIELGGTDLAKNIQYF
>-|-|TRBJ1-2|TRBV14
TGTGCCAGCAGCGCCTCTGGGGGGGCAAAGAATGGCTACACCTTC
CASSASGGAKNGYTF
>-|many|TRBJ1-1|TRBV29-1
TGCAGCGTCGGGCGGGGGGACACTGAAGCTTTCTTT
CSVGRGDTEAFF
>TRBD2|few|TRBJ2-1|TRBV18
TGTGCCAGCTCACCACAGGGGACTAGGACGTACAATGAGCAGTTCTTC
CASSPQGTRTYNEQFF
>-|-|TRBJ2-3|TRBV7-3
TGTGCCAGCAGCTTAGGGCGGACCCGCACAGATACGCAGTATTTT
CASSLGRTRTDTQYF
>TRBD1|-|TRBJ1-4|TRBV5-1
TGCGCCAGCAGCTTGGGGACAGGGGCTAATGAAAAACTGTTTTTT
CASSLGTGANEKLFF
>TRBD1|-|TRBJ2-5|TRBV6-1
TGTGCCAGCAACTCACAGGGGGCAGAGACCCAGTACTTC
CASNSQGAETQYF
>-|-|TRBJ1-5|TRBV5-1
TGCGCCAGCAGCCGGGACGGGTTAAGCAATCAGCCCCAGCATTTT
CASSRDGLSNQPQHF
>-|once|TRBJ1-6|TRBV5-1
TGCGCCAGCAGCTCGACCAATTCACCCCTCCACTTT
CASSSTNSPLHF
>TRBD1|-|TRBJ1-2|TRBV5-5
TGTGCCAGCAGCTCAACCGGGACAGGGGATAGGTACACCTTC
CASSSTGTGDRYTF
>-|-|TRBJ1-1|TRBV18
TGTGCCAGCTCACCACCGAGGGAATACACTGAAGCTTTCTTT
CASSPPREYTEAFF
>-|few|TRBJ1-2|TRBV5-1
TGCGCCAGCAGCGCCGGCGACAGGAGTGGCTACACCTTC
CASSAGDRSGYTF
>-|-|TRBJ1-5|TRBV9
TGTGCCAGCAGCGAGTCTGGCAGTCTTAATCAGCCCCAGCATTTT
CASSESGSLNQPQHF
>-|-|TRBJ2-1|TRBV27
TGTGCCAGCAGCAGGGACTTCATCTCCTACAATGAGCAGTTCTTC
CASSRDFISYNEQFF
>TRBD1|few|TRBJ1-2|TRBV6-5
TGTGCCAGCAGGGGGACAGGGGCAGGTGGCTACACCTTC
CASRGTGAGGYTF
>-|-|TRBJ2-7|TRBV7-2
TGTGCCAGCAGCTTAGAGGCGGGCAATATCTACGAGCAGTACTTC
CASSLEAGNIYEQYF
>-|-|TRBJ2-2|TRBV5-1
TGCGCCACAAGGGGGGAAACCGCCGGGGAGCTGTTTTTT
CATRGETAGELFF
>TRBD2|-|TRBJ2-1|TRBV9
TGTGCCAGCAGCGTAGCCGGGGGGGCCCAGAATGAGCAGTTCTTC
CASSVAGGAQNEQFF
>-|-|TRBJ2-1|TRBV2
TGTGCCAGCAGTGAAGCGCTTTGGGAAAGCTCCTACAATGAGCAGTTCTTC
CASSEALWESSYNEQFF
>-|-|TRBJ2-5|TRBV12-5
TGTGCTAGTGGCTCGGGGACTGGTGGGGAGACCCAGTACTTC
CASGSGTGGETQYF
>TRBD1|-|TRBJ1-4|TRBV14
TGTGCCAGCAGCCAGAACAGGGGTGCTAATGAAAAACTGTTTTTT
CASSQNRGANEKLFF
>-|-|TRBJ1-5|TRBV5-5
TGTGCCAGCAGCTTGGGAGGGGATAGCAATCAGCCCCAGCATTTT
CASSLGGDSNQPQHF
>-|once|TRBJ2-5|TRBV7-6
TGTGCCAGCAGCTTAGATCAGGGTGGTTCGATGGAGACCCAGTACTTC
CASSLDQGGSMETQYF
>-|-|TRBJ1-4|TRBV19
TGTGCCAGTAGTATAGGAGGCGGGACGGAGGTTTTT
CASSIGGGTEVF
>-|-|TRBJ2-1|TRBV27
TGTGCCAGCAGTTTGCTTTCGGGGCTAACTTCCAATGAGCAGTTCTTC
CASSLLSGLTSNEQFF
>TRBD1|once|TRBJ2-3|TRBV5-4
TGTGCCAGCAGCTTTCCCACAGGGGTATTTGATACGCAGTATTTT
CASSFPTGVFDTQYF
>TRBD2|once|TRBJ2-1|TRBV7-2
TGTGCCAGCAGCTTAGCTACTAGCGGGGGGGGCCGGCATGAGCAGTTCTTC
CASSLATSGGGRHEQFF
>TRBD1|-|TRBJ1-2|TRBV6-5
TGTGCCAGCAGATCTATAGGACAGGGTAGCCGCTACACCTTC
CASRSIGQGSRYTF
>TRBD1|-|TRBJ1-4|TRBV5-6
TGTGCCAGCAGCTACCCCCGGGACAGGCATGAAAAACTGTTTTTT
CASSYPRDRHEKLFF
>-|-|TRBJ2-1|TRBV19
TGTGCCAGCGCAACTTTGAGGGGGAATGAGCAGTTCTTC
CASATLRGNEQFF
>-|-|TRBJ1-1|TRBV6-6
TGTGCCAGCAGTTACTCGGGTCAGGGTAAGAACACTGAAGCTTTCTTT
CASSYSGQGKNTEAFF
>-|-|TRBJ2-3|TRBV6-5
TGTGCCAGCAGTTACGAGAGGGCAGATACGCAGTATTTT
CASSYERADTQYF
>-|-|TRBJ1-1|TRBV5-1
TGCGCCAGCAGCTCTACCGCGGGGGTGAACACTGAAGCTTTCTTT
CASSSTAGVNTEAFF
>-|-|TRBJ2-1|TRBV7-9
TGTGCCAGCAGCCAGCGAGGGACTTTTAGGGTCTTC
CASSQRGTFRVF
>-|-|TRBJ2-6|TRBV15
TGTGCCACCAGCAGGGGCGGCAGCTCTGGGGCCAACGTCCTGACTTTC
CATSRGGSSGANVLTF